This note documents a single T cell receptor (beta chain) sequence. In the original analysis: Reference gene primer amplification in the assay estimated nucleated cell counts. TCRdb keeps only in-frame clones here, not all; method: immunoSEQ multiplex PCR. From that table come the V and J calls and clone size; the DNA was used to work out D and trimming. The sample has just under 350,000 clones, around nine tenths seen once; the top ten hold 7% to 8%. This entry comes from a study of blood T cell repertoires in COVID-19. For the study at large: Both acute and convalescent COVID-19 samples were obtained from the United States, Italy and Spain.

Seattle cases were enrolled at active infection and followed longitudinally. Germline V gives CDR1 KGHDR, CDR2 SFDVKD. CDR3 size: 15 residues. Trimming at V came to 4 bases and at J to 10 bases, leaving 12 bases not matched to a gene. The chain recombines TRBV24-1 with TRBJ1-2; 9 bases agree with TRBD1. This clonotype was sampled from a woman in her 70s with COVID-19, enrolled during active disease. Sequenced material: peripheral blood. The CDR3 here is CATSESHPGQGAYTF. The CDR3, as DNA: TGTGCCACCAGTGAATCGCACCCGGGACAGGGCGCCTACACCTTC.